This T cell receptor beta chain was identified during a study of T cell changes during pregnancy in multiple sclerosis. Data came from immunoSEQ multiplex PCR; TCRdb stores just in-frame clones and leaves some out. This repertoire shows approximately 30,000 clones, 88% found once; its top ten account for roughly 8%. Germline lookup yields CDR1 LNHDA and CDR2 SQIVND (reference sequence). The CDR3 spans 14 residues. Trimming left V 8 bases short and J 0 bases short, with 12 bases between. This receptor was obtained from a female donor with multiple sclerosis, enrolled in a pregnancy study. This chain links TRBV19 with TRBJ2-3; tentatively, D is TRBD1 (6 bases). The sequencing here drew on CD8+ T cells from peripheral blood mononuclear cells, taken in the second trimester of pregnancy. The CDR3 DNA sequence: TGTGCCAGTGCGGACAGACCTAGCACAGATACGCAGTATTTT. Residues: CASADRPSTDTQYF.